A single sample is the source of the 25 T cell receptor beta chains below, sequenced in a study of shared clonotypes between healthy human individuals. Clones were read by immunoSEQ multiplex PCR, and TCRdb kept only the in-frame ones, dropping some. The sample includes about 2 million clones, approximately 94% of them seen just once. Naive CD8 cells, CD45RO-negative and positively selected for CCR7, excluded terminally differentiated effector memory CD45RA+ cells. The specimen was naive CD8+ T cells sorted from blood. The source is a man between 18 and 29 years old in good health.

This chain links TRBV11-2 with TRBJ1-2; TRBD1 aligns across 10 bases. The CDR3 runs to 14 residues. Germline assignment: CDR1 SGHAT and CDR2 FQNNGV. V was pared by 2 bases and J by 4 bases, with 1 base of the junction left unmatched. Here the CDR3 reads CASSLRTGGYGYTF. The DNA for the CDR3 is TGTGCCAGCAGCTTAAGGACAGGGGGCTATGGCTACACCTTC.

This sequence joins TRBV28 and TRBJ2-7; TRBD2 agrees at 10 bases. Germline V gene sequence: CDR1 MDHEN, CDR2 SYDVKM. The CDR3 extends over 13 amino acids. V was clipped by 7 bases and J by 4 bases; unmatched bases: 4. CDR3 in DNA: TGTGCCAGCAAAGTAGCGGGAGGTTACGAGCAGTACTTC. It is translated as CASKVAGGYEQYF.

The V call is TRBV2, the J call TRBJ2-7; 7 bases fit TRBD2. CDR1 is SNHLY, CDR2 FYNNEI, per germline. J was trimmed by 7 bases and V by 8 bases; bases with no gene match: 8. CDR3 length: 12 amino acids. CDR3: CASLLAKMEQYF. In DNA form, the CDR3 reads TGTGCCAGCTTACTAGCGAAGATGGAGCAGTACTTC.

The V call is TRBV14, the J call TRBJ1-1; a weak D match, TRBD1 (5 bases). The germline gives CDR1 SGHDN, CDR2 FVKESK. CDR3 size: 14 residues. Trimming took off 1 base at V and 4 bases at J, with 10 bases between the two ends. CDR3 nucleotide sequence: TGTGCCAGCAGCCAAGGTTGGGGGGTCACTGAAGCTTTCTTT. It codes for CASSQGWGVTEAFF.

This clone was counted only a few times. The chain combines TRBV7-9 with TRBJ1-2; D is ambiguous. Germline lookup yields CDR1 SEHNR and CDR2 FQNEAQ (reference sequence). The V end was cut by 5 bases, the J end by 8 bases, with 18 bases between. The CDR3 contains 14 residues. Here the CDR3 DNA reads TGTGCCAGCAGCCCCACCTTTTCGGGGAGAGGCTACACCTTC. This codes for CASSPTFSGRGYTF. Variable domain in full (rest from reference TRBV7-9 and TRBJ1-2): DTGVSQNPRHKITKRGQNVTFRCDPISEHNRLYWYRQTLGQGPEFLTYFQNEAQLEKSRLLSDRFSAERPKGSFSTLEIQRTEQGDSAMYLCASSPTFSGRGYTFGSGTRLTVV.

The chain combines TRBV4-1 with TRBJ1-1; no clear D gene. Trimming stripped 0 bases from V and 0 bases from J, with 8 bases between. The CDR3 runs to 15 residues. Germline V lookup: CDR1 MGHRA, CDR2 YSYEKL. CDR3 nucleotides: TGCGCCAGCAGCCAAGAAAAGGGTATGAACACTGAAGCTTTCTTT. It translates to CASSQEKGMNTEAFF.

DNA of the CDR3: TGTGCCAGCAGTCAAACAGGGTTTCACAATGAGCAGTTCTTC. Translation gives CASSQTGFHNEQFF. This chain links TRBV27 with TRBJ2-1; D may be TRBD1 (6 bases). Trimming removed 5 bases at V and 5 bases at J, with 13 bases between. The CDR3 runs to 14 residues. Germline assignment: CDR1 MNHEY and CDR2 SMNVEV (reference sequence).

Comments on this clone: Other DNA variants within this sample encode the same CDR3. The chain recombines TRBV19 with TRBJ1-3; D is uncertain. Germline loops: CDR1 LNHDA, CDR2 SQIVND (reference sequence). V was cut by 1 base and J by 0 bases, with 7 bases left in between. The CDR3 totals 15 residues. The CDR3 nucleotides read TGTGCCAGTAGTATAGGTGCAGGCTCTGGAAACACCATATATTTT. This encodes CASSIGAGSGNTIYF.

This clone has a handful of counts. This chain connects TRBV2 to TRBJ1-1; the D is unclear. V was trimmed by 10 bases and J by 3 bases, leaving 18 bases between them. Germline CDR1 and CDR2: SNHLY and FYNNEI. This CDR3 has 14 amino acids. CDR3 in DNA: TGTGCCACCACCCCCGAGAGACGGGACACTGAAGCTTTCTTT. This encodes CATTPERRDTEAFF.

This clone was seen a single time. The chain is built from TRBV7-9 and TRBJ2-5; D uncertain. This CDR3 contains 15 residues. V dropped 6 bases and J dropped 0 bases, with 14 bases sitting between them. In germline, CDR1 is SEHNR, CDR2 FQNEAQ (reference sequence). The CDR3 spells CASSFGETNQETQYF. For the CDR3, the DNA is TGTGCCAGCAGTTTCGGAGAAACGAACCAAGAGACCCAGTACTTC.

The V call is TRBV2, the J call TRBJ2-2; tentative D call: TRBD1 (6 bases). Germline CDR1 and CDR2: SNHLY and FYNNEI. The ends were cut back, 4 bases at V and 3 bases at J, with 9 bases in the middle. The CDR3 has 14 amino acids. CDR3 in DNA: TGTGCCAGCAGTGGGACAGAAGACACCGGGGAGCTGTTTTTT. This codes for CASSGTEDTGELFF. The full variable domain, with the rest looked up from reference TRBV2 and TRBJ2-2, is EPEVTQTPSHQVTQMGQEVILRCVPISNHLYFYWYRQILGQKVEFLVSFYNNEISEKSEIFDDQFSVERPDGSNFTLKIRSTKLEDSAMYFCASSGTEDTGELFFGEGSRLTVL.

V gene TRBV9 combines with J gene TRBJ2-3; 13 bases align to TRBD2. This CDR3 has 18 amino acids. Trimming at V came to 3 bases and at J to 5 bases, leaving 12 bases not matched to a gene. Per the germline V gene, CDR1 is SGDLS and CDR2 is YYNGEE. The DNA of the CDR3 is TGTGCCAGCAGCGCAGGACTAGCGGGGGCCAGGGTCAGAGATACGCAGTATTTT. Translation: CASSAGLAGARVRDTQYF. The whole variable domain, filled in from reference TRBV9 and TRBJ2-3, reads DSGVTQTPKHLITATGQRVTLRCSPRSGDLSVYWYQQSLDQGLQFLIQYYNGEERAKGNILERFSAQQFPDLHSELNLSSLELGDSALYFCASSAGLAGARVRDTQYFGPGTRLTVL.

The chain couples TRBV5-1 to TRBJ2-3; 10 bases are shared with TRBD2. V was clipped by 1 base and J by 2 bases; unmatched bases: 13. In germline, CDR1 is SGHRS, CDR2 YFSETQ. This CDR3 comprises 19 residues. CDR3 sequence (DNA): TGCGCCAGCAGCTTGCGAGAGACTATACTAGCGGGATCCACAGATACGCAGTATTTT. Translating it yields CASSLRETILAGSTDTQYF.

A word on this clone: This CDR3 is also generated by other DNA sequences in the sample. The gene calls are TRBV30 and TRBJ2-7; 7 nucleotides align to TRBD2. This CDR3 region has 11 residues. The trim removed 2 bases at V and 6 bases at J, leaving 1 base unmatched. Germline loops: CDR1 GTSNPN, CDR2 SVGIG (reference sequence). Here the CDR3 DNA reads TGTGCCTGGAGTAGCGGGGTCGAGCAGTACTTC. Its translation: CAWSSGVEQYF.

The chain joins TRBV9 to TRBJ2-7, with TRBD2 as a possible D gene (6 bases). CDR3 size: 15 residues. The germline gives CDR1 SGDLS, CDR2 YYNGEE. Trimming took off 4 bases at V and 0 bases at J, with 14 bases between the two ends. CDR3 nucleotide sequence: TGTGCCAGCAGCCCCGGACTACTACCCTCCTACGAGCAGTACTTC. Protein product: CASSPGLLPSYEQYF.

The chain links TRBV4-1 to TRBJ1-2; unclear D gene. CDR1 MGHRA and CDR2 YSYEKL come from the germline V gene. V was cut by 8 bases and J by 0 bases, with 16 bases left in between. The CDR3 is made up of 15 amino acids. Here the CDR3 DNA reads TGCGCCAGCCAGCCAAGAGAGGGAACTAACTATGGCTACACCTTC. It is translated as CASQPREGTNYGYTF.

This chain uses TRBV4-1 with TRBJ2-3, with D perhaps matching TRBD2 (5 bases). The ends were cut back, 8 bases at V and 8 bases at J, with 14 bases in the middle. This CDR3 is 12 amino acids long. Germline CDR1 MGHRA, CDR2 YSYEKL. The CDR3 loop is CASRPTSGTQYF. In nucleotides, the CDR3 is TGCGCCAGCCGACCCACTAGTGGTACGCAGTATTTT.

CDR3 sequence (DNA): TGTGCCAGCACAGCTTCTGAAAGCGGGCAGAACACCGGGGAGCTGTTTTTT. As protein: CASTASESGQNTGELFF. V gene TRBV7-8 combines with J gene TRBJ2-2; possibly TRBD2 for D (6 bases). CDR3 length: 17 residues. V shed 7 bases and J shed 1 base, with 19 bases lying between them. Germline-derived CDR1 and CDR2 are SGHVS and FQNEAQ. Complete variable domain (other parts from reference TRBV7-8 and TRBJ2-2): GAGVSQSPRYKVAKRGQDVALRCDPISGHVSLFWYQQALGQGPEFLTYFQNEAQLDKSGLPSDRFFAERPEGSVSTLKIQRTQQEDSAVYLCASTASESGQNTGELFFGEGSRLTVL.

J is TRBJ2-1 and V is TRBV7-9, with D unclear. V gave up 1 base and J gave up 10 bases, with 20 bases separating them. The CDR3 covers 16 residues. Germline loops: CDR1 SEHNR, CDR2 FQNEAQ (reference sequence). The CDR3, as DNA: TGTGCCAGCAGCTTAGGACCCACCGGCGCTGTTTCGGAGCAGTTCTTC. Translation: CASSLGPTGAVSEQFF.

The chain couples TRBV4-3 to TRBJ2-5; D is unresolved. The CDR3 loop spans 15 amino acids. The germline CDR1 and CDR2 sequences are LGHNA and YSLEER. Trimming removed 5 bases at V and 0 bases at J, with 13 bases between. The DNA for the CDR3 is TGCGCCAGCAGCGAGGAGAGCCCTAACCAAGAGACCCAGTACTTC. Translating it yields CASSEESPNQETQYF.

The V and J genes are TRBV14 and TRBJ1-1; tentatively, D is TRBD1 (6 bases). Germline V CDR1 and CDR2: SGHDN, FVKESK. The CDR3 runs to 16 residues. With 0 bases removed from V and 5 bases from J, the gap between germline ends came to 16 bases. DNA for the CDR3: TGTGCCAGCAGCCAAGATCTGGGGGGCGCGGGTACTGAAGCTTTCTTT. Its translation is CASSQDLGGAGTEAFF.

The rearrangement uses TRBV5-5 and TRBJ2-7; weak D call: TRBD1 (6 bases). The germline gives CDR1 SGHKS, CDR2 YYEKEE (reference sequence). Trimming removed 0 bases at V and 3 bases at J, with 13 bases between. The CDR3 sequence is 15 residues long. The DNA for the CDR3 is TGTGCCAGCAGCTTGGGGACAGTCGGGGACTACGAGCAGTACTTC. Translated: CASSLGTVGDYEQYF.

V usage is TRBV10-3 and J usage is TRBJ2-2; no clear D gene. The length of the CDR3 is 10 residues. In germline, CDR1 is ENHRY, CDR2 SYGVKD. Trimming cost V 10 bases and J 7 bases, with 7 bases left between them. The CDR3 loop is CATGIGELFF. CDR3 sequence (DNA): TGTGCCACCGGAATCGGGGAGCTGTTTTTT.

On this clone itself: Other DNA sequences in this specimen translate into the identical CDR3. The rearrangement links TRBV4-1 to TRBJ2-7, with 8 bases fitting TRBD2. The CDR3 runs 14 residues. The germline gives CDR1 MGHRA, CDR2 YSYEKL. Losses at the gene ends were 1 base for V and 2 bases for J; bases not matched to a gene: 1. The CDR3 protein is CASSQAGRAYEQYF. The CDR3 DNA is TGCGCCAGCAGCCAAGCCGGGAGGGCCTACGAGCAGTACTTC.

This rearrangement joins TRBV6-5 to TRBJ1-6; D remains ambiguous. The CDR3 consists of 15 residues. Trimming took off 2 bases at V and 4 bases at J, with 9 bases between the two ends. The germline gives CDR1 MNHEY, CDR2 SVGAGI. CDR3 residues: CASSYTEGYNSPLHF. The CDR3 DNA reads TGTGCCAGCAGTTACACCGAGGGATATAATTCACCCCTCCACTTT.